This T cell receptor (beta chain) is from a study of shared clonotypes between healthy human individuals. With 2 bases removed from V and 8 bases from J, the gap between germline ends came to 21 bases. The V gene's germline CDR1 is KGHSH and CDR2 LQKENI. The CDR3 loop spans 16 amino acids. TCRdb's copy holds only in-frame clones and misses some; the assay was immunoSEQ multiplex PCR. The profile shows 500,000 to 650,000 clones, roughly 72% of them singletons. Sequences were obtained from PBMCs. The receptor was derived from a woman aged 40 to 50 in good health. Some clones in this sample may be carry-over from other donors' samples. The rearrangement joins TRBV18 to TRBJ1-2, with D unclear. CDR3 residues: CASSPVSALSTFGYTF. The DNA for the CDR3 is TGTGCCAGCTCACCAGTGTCGGCGCTCTCAACCTTCGGCTACACCTTC.